The 29 T cell receptor beta chains below all came from one sample that was sequenced in a study of blood T cells in healthy people across ages. Using a J-beta primer mix together with a sample-barcoded 5' primer, a second PCR was run for roughly 7 to 12 cycles. From the 5' RACE reads, TCRdb called clonotypes with MiXCR, one entry per CDR3 protein. The sample yields 500,000 to 700,000 distinct CDR3 sequences, 25% to 35% seen once. Sequenced material: blood. Receptor source: a woman older than 75 in good health.

This clonotype turned up a few times. This may be a read error, as it is one base from a much larger clone. The J gene is TRBJ1-2, the V gene TRBV12-3 or TRBV12-4; unclear D gene. The CDR3 runs 13 residues. CDR3: CASRLAGKSGYTF. The CDR3 region has the DNA TGTGCCAGCAGGTTAGCGGGAAAGAGCGGCTACACCTTC.

The table lists this clonotype with many counts. This chain joins TRBV7-2 and TRBJ2-7; 12 nucleotides agree with TRBD2. J gave up 0 bases and V 1 base, and 7 bases lay outside the gene matches. The germline V gene encodes CDR1 SGHTA and CDR2 FQGNSA. The CDR3 covers 18 residues. The CDR3 nucleotides are TGTGCCAGCAGCTTAGGCACTAGCGGGGGGTTCCACTCCTACGAGCAGTACTTC. Residues: CASSLGTSGGFHSYEQYF.

With regard to this clonotype: This may be a read error: a much more frequent sequence differs by one nucleotide. V and J are TRBV30 and TRBJ2-3; the D gene is possibly TRBD2 (5 bases). CDR3 length: 11 amino acids. CDR1 is GTSNPN and CDR2 is SVGIG in the germline V gene (reference sequence). CDR3 DNA: TGTACCTGGAGGCGAGGTGATACGCAGTATTTT. Translating gives CTWRRGDTQYF.

V gene TRBV20-1 combines with J gene TRBJ1-1; D gene ambiguous. Trimming left V 3 bases short and J 1 base short, with 6 bases between. The CDR3 loop spans 12 amino acids. CDR1 and CDR2 (germline): DFQATT, SNEGSKA (reference sequence). CDR3: CSARGQNTEAFF. For the CDR3, the DNA is TGCAGTGCTAGGGGCCAGAACACTGAAGCTTTCTTT.

A note on this clonotype: An end of the junction does not agree with germline; a read error may underlie this. V is TRBV12-3 or TRBV12-4 and J is TRBJ2-3; D possibly corresponds to TRBD2 (5 bases). The CDR3 covers 15 residues. The CDR3 protein is CASSPGLGRTDTEYF. CDR3 coding DNA: TGTGCCAGCAGTCCCGGCCTAGGGAGAACAGATACGGAGTATTTT.

V usage is TRBV9 and J usage is TRBJ2-2; weak D call: TRBD1 (5 bases). Germline V CDR1 and CDR2: SGDLS, YYNGEE. CDR3 size: 16 residues. Trimming cost V 0 bases and J 4 bases, with 13 bases left between them. The CDR3 here is CASSVARGRATGELFF. As DNA, the CDR3 is TGTGCCAGCAGCGTAGCTAGGGGTAGGGCCACCGGGGAGCTGTTTTTT. The entire variable domain, with the rest obtained from reference TRBV9 and TRBJ2-2, is as follows: DSGVTQTPKHLITATGQRVTLRCSPRSGDLSVYWYQQSLDQGLQFLIQYYNGEERAKGNILERFSAQQFPDLHSELNLSSLELGDSALYFCASSVARGRATGELFFGEGSRLTVL.

This clonotype was recorded at least ten times. The rearrangement uses TRBV20-1 and TRBJ2-7, with 12 positions matching TRBD2. The CDR3 has 13 residues. CDR1 is DFQATT and CDR2 is SNEGSKA in the germline V gene (reference sequence). V trimming: 6 bases; J trimming: 5 bases; junction bases outside the gene matches: 5. The CDR3 region is CSAPLAGGHEQYF. The CDR3 bases are TGCAGTGCCCCACTAGCGGGGGGACACGAGCAGTACTTC.

Concerning this clonotype: This may arise from a read error, as a much more abundant clone is one base away. V usage is TRBV7-2 and J usage is TRBJ2-7; weak D call: TRBD2 (7 bases). There are 15 residues in the CDR3. Germline V CDR1 and CDR2: SGHTA, FQGNSA. The CDR3 sequence: CASGLDRGGNYEQYF. The CDR3 DNA follows: TGTGCCAGCGGCTTAGATAGGGGGGGGAACTACGAGCAGTACTTC.

This clonotype was detected a few times. The chain employs TRBV2 and TRBJ2-5; D remains ambiguous. This CDR3 contains 12 residues. Trimming cost V 3 bases and J 11 bases, with 13 bases left between them. Germline V gene sequence: CDR1 SNHLY, CDR2 FYNNEI. The CDR3 nucleotides are TGTGCCAGCAGTGACAGCGCCCGCCGGCAGTACTTC. This translates into CASSDSARRQYF.

There are a few counts of this clonotype. Its ends do not fully match the called genes, so a read error is possible. The chain recombines TRBV10-3 with TRBJ1-2; tentative D call: TRBD1 (5 bases). Germline V gene lookup returns CDR1 ENHRY and CDR2 SYGVKD. CDR3 length: 15 residues. Here the CDR3 reads CAISELRGRAYGCTF. CDR3 bases: TGTGCCATCAGTGAGCTACGGGGCCGAGCCTATGGCTGCACCTTC.

This clonotype was seen repeatedly, ten times or more. The V gene is TRBV14, the J gene TRBJ1-2, with 9 nucleotides matching TRBD1. The junction had 16 bases not matched to a gene; V was cut back by 3 bases and J by 11 bases. The CDR3 is 16 amino acids. The germline V gene has CDR1 SGHDN and CDR2 FVKESK. The CDR3 region is CASSQERGWVGQGYTF. CDR3 nucleotide sequence: TGTGCCAGCAGCCAGGAGCGAGGATGGGTCGGACAGGGGTACACCTTC.

The sample holds many counts of this clonotype. The chain uses TRBV6-5 and TRBJ1-5; 7 bases match TRBD1. The V gene end was trimmed by 6 bases and the J gene end by 3 bases; junction bases not matched to a gene: 2. Germline loops: CDR1 MNHEY, CDR2 SVGAGI. This CDR3 is 13 amino acids long. The CDR3: CASRGQINQPQHF. The CDR3 DNA reads as TGTGCCAGCAGGGGACAGATCAATCAGCCCCAGCATTTT.

The chain uses TRBV20-1 and TRBJ1-6, with D possibly being TRBD1 (5 bases). CDR3 length equals 15 residues. With 6 bases removed from V and 7 bases from J, the gap between germline ends came to 19 bases. Germline loops: CDR1 DFQATT, CDR2 SNEGSKA (reference sequence). The CDR3 DNA follows: TGCAGTGCGCGCCCACCGGGACGGGAGAATTCACCCCTCCACTTT. Translation gives CSARPPGRENSPLHF.

This clonotype was recorded a few times. A much larger clone differs by one base, so this may be a read error. This chain connects TRBV20-1 to TRBJ2-5; 10 nucleotides align to TRBD1. Trimming at V came to 5 bases and at J to 11 bases, leaving 20 bases not matched to a gene. Germline-derived CDR1 and CDR2 are DFQATT and SNEGSKA (reference sequence). The CDR3 contains 16 residues. In DNA form, the CDR3 reads TGCAGTGCTGAGGCCCTGGGACAGGGGATAATAGATGAGCAGTACTTC. Translating gives CSAEALGQGIIDEQYF.

Only a few counts were recorded for this clonotype. The rearrangement uses TRBV30 and TRBJ1-2, with a tentative D call TRBD1 (6 bases). Deletions cut 0 bases from V and 7 bases from J, with 15 bases between. Germline CDR1 and CDR2: GTSNPN and SVGIG (reference sequence). This CDR3 spans 14 amino acids. The CDR3 protein is CAWSVLGGAGGYTF. In DNA form, the CDR3 reads TGTGCCTGGAGTGTTTTGGGGGGCGCGGGTGGCTACACCTTC.

The gene calls are TRBV14 and TRBJ1-6; 7 bases line up with TRBD1. Looked up from germline, CDR1 is SGHDN and CDR2 is FVKESK. Germline trimming cut 5 bases from V and 5 bases from J; bases unmatched to any gene: 6. The CDR3 extends over 15 amino acids. CDR3 sequence reads: CASSTRTGNNSPLHF. CDR3 coding DNA: TGTGCCAGCAGCACTCGGACAGGAAATAATTCACCCCTCCACTTT.

This clonotype has a count of ten or more. The CDR3 region has the DNA TGTGCCAGCAGCTTGCTCGGGGAGACCCAGTACTTC. This sequence encodes CASSLLGETQYF. The chain joins TRBV27 to TRBJ2-5; no firm D call. The CDR3 has 12 amino acids. Germline CDR1 is MNHEY and CDR2 is SMNVEV (reference sequence). V shed 6 bases and J shed 5 bases, with 10 bases lying between them.

This clonotype appeared a few times. The rearrangement links TRBV20-1 to TRBJ2-3; D call uncertain. Germline CDR1 reads DFQATT; CDR2 reads SNEGSKA (reference sequence). V was clipped by 0 bases and J by 6 bases, with 13 bases between them. The CDR3 extends over 14 amino acids. The CDR3 here is CSARDLTLGDTQYF. Here the CDR3 DNA reads TGCAGTGCTAGAGATCTTACCCTTGGGGATACGCAGTATTTT.

V usage is TRBV29-1 and J usage is TRBJ2-3; D ambiguous. The CDR3 is made up of 12 amino acids. Trimming took 6 bases from V and 5 from J, leaving 12 bases between them. Germline CDR1 and CDR2: SQVTM and ANQGSEA. Written as DNA, the CDR3 is TGCAGCGTCCTGGTAGCACAAGATACGCAGTATTTT. It specifies CSVLVAQDTQYF.

This clonotype was picked up many times. The V call is TRBV29-1, the J call TRBJ2-5; TRBD1 is a possible D gene (6 bases). The germline V and J ends were trimmed by 5 bases and 5 bases, with 9 bases remaining between them. Germline values: CDR1 SQVTM, CDR2 ANQGSEA. The CDR3 totals 11 residues. CDR3 sequence: CSVTQGETQYF. The CDR3, as DNA: TGCAGCGTTACGCAGGGGGAGACCCAGTACTTC. Using reference TRBV29-1 and TRBJ2-5 for the parts outside the CDR3, the full variable domain is SAVISQKPSRDICQRGTSLTIQCQVDSQVTMMFWYRQQPGQSLTLIATANQGSEATYESGFVIDKFPISRPNLTFSTLTVSNMSPEDSSIYLCSVTQGETQYFGPGTRLLVL.

The V gene is TRBV7-9, the J gene TRBJ2-1; D call uncertain. There are 13 residues in the CDR3. Trimming removed 2 bases from V and 10 bases from J, with 12 bases in between. CDR1 and CDR2 from the germline V gene are SEHNR and FQNEAQ (reference sequence). The CDR3 nucleotides are TGTGCCAGCAGCTTATTCCCGGTGATAGAGCAGTTCTTC. It specifies CASSLFPVIEQFF.

This clonotype was seen more than once but under ten times. The J gene is TRBJ1-1, the V gene TRBV11-1; D not resolved. Germline loops: CDR1 SGHAT, CDR2 FQDESV (reference sequence). This CDR3 spans 16 amino acids. Trimming cost V 0 bases and J 1 base, with 12 bases left between them. The CDR3: CASSLASVLGNTEAFF. In DNA, the CDR3 is TGTGCCAGCAGCTTAGCGTCCGTTTTAGGGAACACTGAAGCTTTCTTT.

This clonotype was counted ten times or more. V is TRBV20-1 and J is TRBJ2-1, with TRBD2 matching over 7 bases. After removal of 5 bases from V and 0 bases from J, the junction contained 10 bases not matched to a gene. The CDR3 length is 16 residues. Per germline, CDR1 DFQATT and CDR2 SNEGSKA (reference sequence). CDR3 nucleotides: TGCAGTGCTCCAGACCCCCAGCGGGGCTCCTACAATGAGCAGTTCTTC. This translates into CSAPDPQRGSYNEQFF.

The rearrangement uses TRBV28 and TRBJ1-2; D is unclear. CDR1 is MDHEN and CDR2 is SYDVKM in the germline V gene. This CDR3 contains 12 residues. The V end lost 6 bases, the J end lost 8 bases, and 13 bases lay between the germline ends. The CDR3 sequence: CASRMNRIGYTF. The DNA of the CDR3 is TGTGCCAGCAGGATGAATCGAATCGGCTACACCTTC.

Points on this clonotype: A much bigger clone sits one base away, suggesting this may be a read error. The V call is TRBV30, the J call TRBJ2-7, with 8 bases fitting TRBD1. The CDR3 length is 14 residues. The germline V gene encodes CDR1 GTSNPN and CDR2 SVGIG (reference sequence). With 0 bases clipped from V and 7 bases from J, the junction kept 8 bases outside the gene matches. This chain's CDR3 is CAWSVGQGAYEQYF. As DNA, the CDR3 is TGTGCCTGGAGTGTAGGGCAGGGGGCATATGAGCAGTACTTC.

The sample holds many counts of this clonotype. The chain couples TRBV11-2 to TRBJ2-5; D perhaps matches TRBD1 (7 bases). Trimming took 4 bases from V and 5 from J, leaving 26 bases between them. Germline V gene data show CDR1 as SGHAT and CDR2 as FQNNGV. This CDR3 is 18 amino acids long. The CDR3 DNA is TGTGCCAGCAGCTCGTTGGAGGGAGGACAGGTACTAGGGGAGACCCAGTACTTC. It is translated as CASSSLEGGQVLGETQYF. Drawing the rest from reference TRBV11-2 and TRBJ2-5, the complete variable domain is EAGVAQSPRYKIIEKRQSVAFWCNPISGHATLYWYQQILGQGPKLLIQFQNNGVVDDSQLPKDRFSAERLKGVDSTLKIQPAKLEDSAVYLCASSSLEGGQVLGETQYFGPGTRLLVL.

Worth noting for this clonotype: Possible read error: a much larger clone is one base away. The chain employs TRBV25-1 and TRBJ2-5; 8 nucleotides align to TRBD1. Germline values: CDR1 MGHDK, CDR2 SYGVNS. Trimming took 2 bases from V and 11 from J; bases not matched to a gene: 13. This CDR3 is 15 amino acids long. The CDR3 DNA sequence: TGTGCCAGCAGTGAACGACAGGGGTTTCGAGGTGAGCAGTACTTC. This sequence encodes CASSERQGFRGEQYF.

The gene calls are TRBV20-1 and TRBJ1-1; D call uncertain. Looked up from germline, CDR1 is DFQATT and CDR2 is SNEGSKA (reference sequence). Deletions cut 6 bases from V and 5 bases from J, with 19 bases between. This CDR3 is built from 14 residues. DNA for the CDR3: TGCAGTGCCCGTGTAGATCTTAGTGGGACTGAAGCTTTCTTT. As protein: CSARVDLSGTEAFF.

This clonotype was counted at least ten times. V and J are TRBV11-2 and TRBJ2-5, with D unclear. The CDR3 has 14 amino acids. CDR1 and CDR2 (germline): SGHAT, FQNNGV. V was pared by 1 base and J by 1 base, with 7 bases between. CDR3 protein: CASSLVRVQETQYF. Written as DNA, the CDR3 is TGTGCCAGCAGCTTAGTTCGGGTCCAAGAGACCCAGTACTTC.